This T cell receptor beta chain was retrieved from a study of vaccination and CD4 T cells after COVID-19. The study, taken as a whole, reports: Median SARS-CoV-2-reactive clonotype numbers went from about 20 to 38; this increase was not significant.

This clonotype was counted between two and nine times. What it binds is unknown. Treatment of the sample: roughly 10-day PBMC culture with coronavirus spike peptide pools or control peptides (ViraFEST assay). This CDR3 has 14 amino acids. Looked up from germline, CDR1 is SNHLY and CDR2 is FYNNEI. V shed 6 bases and J shed 3 bases, with 9 bases lying between them. Researchers used the Oncomine TCR Beta short-read assay to sequence DNA from cultured CD4+ T cells. A single record per CDR3 protein comes from TCRdb applying MiXCR to the PCR reads. The table lists 18,000 or so distinct CDR3 sequences, about 42% of them singletons, with about 27% in the top ten.

The sequences come from CD4+ T cells from blood, cultured in vitro, collected before SARS-CoV-2 vaccination. The sequence was obtained from a human donor who received a COVID-19 vaccine. The gene calls are TRBV2 and TRBJ1-6, with D possibly TRBD1 on 5 matching bases. The CDR3 region is CASRGGLYNSPLHF. DNA for the CDR3: TGTGCCAGCAGGGGGGGACTCTATAATTCACCCCTCCACTTT.